This entry lists 15 T cell receptor beta chains sequenced from one sample in a study of blood T cell repertoires in COVID-19. Sequenced by immunoSEQ multiplex PCR; TCRdb stores in-frame clones only, minus some. The sample lists a few hundred thousand clones, about 86% occurring once. The source material was peripheral blood. The receptors were sampled from a woman aged 50 to 65 with acute or convalescent COVID-19.

This clone was seen once. V usage is TRBV6-2 or TRBV6-3 and J usage is TRBJ2-7, with D possibly matching TRBD1 (5 bases). The germline CDR1 and CDR2 sequences are MNHEY and SVGEGT. V lost 0 bases to trimming and J lost 7 bases, with 16 bases between them. This CDR3 spans 15 amino acids. The CDR3 loop is CASSYSSDIPLEQYF. In nucleotides, the CDR3 is TGTGCCAGCAGTTACTCTTCGGACATACCTCTGGAGCAGTACTTC.

V is TRBV27 and J is TRBJ1-2; tentatively, D is TRBD1 (6 bases). Germline assignment: CDR1 MNHEY and CDR2 SMNVEV (reference sequence). The CDR3 runs to 14 residues. Trimming removed 2 bases from V and 3 bases from J, with 10 bases in between. In DNA, the CDR3 is TGTGCCAGCAGTTTAGGGAGGGGGGACTATGGCTACACCTTC. Its protein is CASSLGRGDYGYTF.

This clone showed up just once. The same CDR3 arises from other DNA sequences in this sample as well. The rearrangement uses TRBV5-1 and TRBJ1-4, with 8 bases fitting TRBD1. The CDR3 length is 14 residues. The V gene's germline CDR1 is SGHRS and CDR2 YFSETQ. The J segment lost 7 bases and the V segment lost 0 bases, leaving 2 bases of the junction unmatched. CDR3 loop: CASSLGGTGEKLFF. The DNA for the CDR3 is TGCGCCAGCAGCTTGGGCGGGACAGGTGAAAAACTGTTTTTT.

The rearrangement uses TRBV3-1 (or the pseudogene TRBV3-2) and TRBJ2-5; TRBD2 agrees at 8 bases. With 1 base clipped from V and 1 base from J, the junction kept 5 bases outside the gene matches. The germline gives CDR1 LGHDT, CDR2 YNNKEL (reference sequence). The CDR3 has 16 residues. The CDR3 sequence is CASSQGEAGAQETQYF. The CDR3 coding sequence is TGTGCCAGCAGCCAAGGTGAAGCGGGGGCCCAAGAGACCCAGTACTTC.

CDR3 amino acids: CASSPSGDQPQHF. CDR3 sequence (DNA): TGTGCCAGCTCACCAAGCGGGGATCAGCCCCAGCATTTT. This chain connects TRBV18 to TRBJ1-5; unclear D gene. The V gene lost 2 bases and the J gene lost 5 bases, with 7 bases spanning the gap. There are 13 residues in the CDR3. The germline CDR1 and CDR2 sequences are KGHSH and LQKENI. The whole variable domain, filled in from reference TRBV18 and TRBJ1-5, reads NAGVMQNPRHLVRRRGQEARLRCSPMKGHSHVYWYRQLPEEGLKFMVYLQKENIIDESGMPKERFSAEFPKEGPSILRIQQVVRGDSAAYFCASSPSGDQPQHFGDGTRLSIL.

The V call is TRBV19, the J call TRBJ1-2; D perhaps matches TRBD1 (5 bases). Germline V gives CDR1 LNHDA, CDR2 SQIVND (reference sequence). V was pared by 3 bases and J by 3 bases, with 14 bases between. This CDR3 contains 15 residues. The CDR3 DNA is TGTGCCAGTAGTATCGGACAATCTCGGGACTATGGCTACACCTTC. Its translation: CASSIGQSRDYGYTF.

This clone was detected only once. This sequence joins TRBV3-1 (or the pseudogene TRBV3-2) and TRBJ2-1; no clear D. Trimming cost V 8 bases and J 9 bases, with 11 bases left between them. CDR1 LGHDT and CDR2 YNNKEL come from the germline V gene (reference sequence). CDR3 length: 11 residues. DNA of the CDR3: TGTGCCAGCCGACAATATCGTGAGCAGTTCTTC. Amino acids: CASRQYREQFF.

This clone was seen a single time. The rearrangement uses TRBV7-2 and TRBJ2-2; no reliable D call. Trimming took off 7 bases at V and 4 bases at J, with 13 bases between the two ends. The CDR3 runs 14 residues. Germline V CDR1 and CDR2: SGHTA, FQGNSA. The CDR3, as DNA: TGTGCCAGCACTCTCCCTACGTCCACCGGGGAGCTGTTTTTT. Translation: CASTLPTSTGELFF.

The chain employs TRBV11-3 and TRBJ2-1, with a possible D match to TRBD1 (5 bases). Germline V lookup: CDR1 SGHNT, CDR2 YENEEA. Trimming removed 1 base from V and 2 bases from J, with 18 bases in between. The length of the CDR3 is 18 residues. CDR3 residues: CASSLVPKVGLPYNEQFF. The CDR3 bases are TGTGCCAGCAGCTTAGTACCAAAGGTGGGGCTGCCCTACAATGAGCAGTTCTTC.

This clone has only a few counts. CDR3 region: CASSTTQGMYSQGYTF. CDR3 nucleotide sequence: TGTGCCAGCAGCACCACCCAGGGGATGTATTCGCAAGGCTACACCTTC. The V and J genes are TRBV7-2 and TRBJ1-2; a weak D match, TRBD1 (6 bases). Trimming took 5 bases from V and 8 from J, leaving 24 bases between them. The CDR3 runs to 16 residues. The germline V gene encodes CDR1 SGHTA and CDR2 FQGNSA.

The table lists this clone with a count of one. The chain joins TRBV4-1 to TRBJ2-5; weak D call: TRBD1 (6 bases). The V and J ends lost 4 bases and 5 bases respectively, with 14 bases between them. Germline V CDR1 and CDR2: MGHRA, YSYEKL. The CDR3 is 14 residues long. CDR3 region: CASSRLQRGETQYF. CDR3 nucleotide sequence: TGCGCCAGCAGCCGATTACAGAGGGGGGAGACCCAGTACTTC.

The chain uses TRBV30 and TRBJ1-1, with TRBD1 matching 7 bases. Trimming at V came to 4 bases and at J to 6 bases, leaving 8 bases not matched to a gene. There are 13 residues in the CDR3. The V gene's germline CDR1 is GTSNPN and CDR2 SVGIG (reference sequence). This CDR3 reads CAWNRGVESEAFF. The DNA for the CDR3 is TGTGCCTGGAACAGGGGCGTGGAGTCTGAAGCTTTCTTT.

The V call is TRBV10-2, the J call TRBJ2-3; perhaps TRBD2 as D (6 bases). The CDR3 is 15 residues long. Between the trimmed V and J ends, which lost 3 bases and 3 bases, there was a span of 13 bases. Germline V gene data show CDR1 as WSHSY and CDR2 as SAAADI. The CDR3 here is CASSETRGWTDTQYF. CDR3 in DNA: TGCGCCAGCAGTGAAACCCGGGGGTGGACAGATACGCAGTATTTT.

The chain joins TRBV7-2 to TRBJ2-7; D remains ambiguous. V was pared by 4 bases and J by 2 bases, with 12 bases between. The CDR3 length is 14 residues. From germline, CDR1 is SGHTA and CDR2 FQGNSA. The CDR3 region has the DNA TGTGCCAGCAGCTCTAGTATCGACGCCTACGAGCAGTACGTC. This gives the protein CASSSSIDAYEQYV.

The chain combines TRBV24-1 with TRBJ2-1; tentatively, D is TRBD2 (7 bases). V was pared by 5 bases and J by 9 bases, with 28 bases between. Germline loops: CDR1 KGHDR, CDR2 SFDVKD. This CDR3 region has 18 residues. The CDR3: CATSAPPSGGHPRGEQFF. The CDR3, as DNA: TGTGCCACCAGTGCCCCCCCGTCCGGGGGGCATCCTCGGGGTGAGCAGTTCTTC.